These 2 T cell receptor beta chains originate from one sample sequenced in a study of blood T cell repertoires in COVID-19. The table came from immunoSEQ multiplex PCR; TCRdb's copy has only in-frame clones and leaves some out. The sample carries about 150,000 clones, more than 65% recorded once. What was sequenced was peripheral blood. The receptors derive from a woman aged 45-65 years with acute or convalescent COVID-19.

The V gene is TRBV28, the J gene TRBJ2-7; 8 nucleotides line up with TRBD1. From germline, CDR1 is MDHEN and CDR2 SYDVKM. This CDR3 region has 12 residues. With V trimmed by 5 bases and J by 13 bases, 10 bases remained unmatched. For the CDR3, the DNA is TGTGCCAGCAGTGTTGGGACAGGCCCGCCTTACTTC. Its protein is CASSVGTGPPYF.

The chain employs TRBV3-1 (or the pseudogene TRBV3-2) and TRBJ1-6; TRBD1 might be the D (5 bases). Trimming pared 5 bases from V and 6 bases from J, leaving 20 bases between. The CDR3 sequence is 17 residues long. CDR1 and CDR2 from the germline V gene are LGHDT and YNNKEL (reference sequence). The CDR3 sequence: CASSSRGRGGSNSPLHF. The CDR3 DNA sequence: TGTGCCAGCAGCTCCCGGGGGAGGGGCGGAAGTAATTCACCCCTCCACTTT.